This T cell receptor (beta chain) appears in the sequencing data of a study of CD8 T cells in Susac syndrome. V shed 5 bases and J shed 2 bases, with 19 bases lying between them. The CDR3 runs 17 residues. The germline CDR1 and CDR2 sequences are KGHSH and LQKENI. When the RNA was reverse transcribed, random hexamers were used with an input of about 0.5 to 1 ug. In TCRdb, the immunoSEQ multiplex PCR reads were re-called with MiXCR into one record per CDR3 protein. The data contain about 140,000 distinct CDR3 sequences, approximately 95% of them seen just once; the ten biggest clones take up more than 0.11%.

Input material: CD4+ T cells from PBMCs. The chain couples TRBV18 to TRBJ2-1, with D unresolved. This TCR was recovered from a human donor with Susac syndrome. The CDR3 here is CASSFRAWPGAYNEQFF. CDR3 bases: TGTGCCAGCTCATTCCGGGCCTGGCCTGGGGCCTACAATGAGCAGTTCTTC.